This is a list of T cell receptor beta chains from one sample in a study of spatial heterogeneity in lung cancer. A single record per CDR3 protein comes from TCRdb applying MiXCR to the 5' RACE reads. This table holds about 48,000 distinct CDR3 sequences, less than 5.5% found once. The material sequenced was PBMCs, taken at surgery. All receptors derive from a male donor with early-stage non-small cell lung cancer. CDR3s include the opening cysteine and the closing phenylalanine or tryptophan. The order of the fields is clone size, D gene, J gene, V gene, CDR3 protein, CDR3 DNA. The D gene is left open where the match is weak. Clone size, where shown, is once, few, many, or a class for clones that have expanded.

abundance: many; d_gene: NA; j_gene: TRBJ2-1; v_gene: TRBV6-2/TRBV6-3; CDR3aa: CASSRDNEQFF; CDR3nt: TGTGCCAGCAGCCGGGACAATGAGCAGTTCTTC
abundance: few; d_gene: NA; j_gene: TRBJ2-1; v_gene: TRBV13; CDR3aa: CASSLTSLGLNEQFF; CDR3nt: TGTGCCAGCAGCTTAACAAGTCTAGGACTAAATGAGCAGTTCTTC
abundance: many; d_gene: TRBD2; j_gene: TRBJ2-7; v_gene: TRBV6-2/TRBV6-3; CDR3aa: CASSYTSSGRVWEQYF; CDR3nt: TGTGCCAGCAGTTACACATCTAGCGGGAGAGTGTGGGAGCAGTACTTC
abundance: many; d_gene: TRBD1; j_gene: TRBJ1-2; v_gene: TRBV5-1; CDR3aa: CASSLEGAIYGYTF; CDR3nt: TGCGCCAGCAGCTTAGAGGGGGCCATCTATGGCTACACCTTC
abundance: many; d_gene: NA; j_gene: TRBJ2-5; v_gene: TRBV13; CDR3aa: CASSLGPGETQYF; CDR3nt: TGTGCCAGCAGCCTGGGACCTGGGGAGACCCAGTACTTC
abundance: many; d_gene: NA; j_gene: TRBJ1-2; v_gene: TRBV6-6; CDR3aa: CASTRGTSYGYTF; CDR3nt: TGTGCCAGCACAAGAGGTACGAGCTATGGCTACACCTTC
abundance: NA; d_gene: TRBD1; j_gene: TRBJ1-1; v_gene: TRBV6-2/TRBV6-3; CDR3aa: CASSRDRRPMNTEAFF; CDR3nt: TGTGCCAGCAGTAGGGACAGGCGACCAATGAACACTGAAGCTTTCTTT
abundance: many; d_gene: NA; j_gene: TRBJ2-7; v_gene: TRBV2; CDR3aa: CASSDPRLGYEQYF; CDR3nt: TGTGCCAGCAGTGACCCCCGTTTAGGCTACGAGCAGTACTTC
abundance: many; d_gene: NA; j_gene: TRBJ2-5; v_gene: TRBV7-8; CDR3aa: CASRQDLGAETQYF; CDR3nt: TGTGCCAGCAGGCAAGACCTGGGAGCGGAGACCCAGTACTTC
abundance: many; d_gene: NA; j_gene: TRBJ1-2; v_gene: TRBV2; CDR3aa: CASRPLQGFYGYTF; CDR3nt: TGTGCCAGCAGACCTTTACAGGGTTTCTATGGCTACACCTTC
abundance: many; d_gene: NA; j_gene: TRBJ1-1; v_gene: TRBV20-1; CDR3aa: CSALYLDTNTEAFF; CDR3nt: TGCAGTGCTTTATACCTGGACACGAACACTGAAGCTTTCTTT
abundance: many; d_gene: TRBD2; j_gene: TRBJ2-3; v_gene: TRBV7-2; CDR3aa: CASSLVGGRVDTQYF; CDR3nt: TGTGCCAGCAGCTTAGTGGGCGGGAGGGTAGATACGCAGTATTTT
abundance: few; d_gene: NA; j_gene: TRBJ2-1; v_gene: TRBV12-3/TRBV12-4; CDR3aa: CASSLGERDEQFF; CDR3nt: TGTGCCAGCAGTTTAGGGGAAAGGGATGAGCAGTTCTTC
abundance: NA; d_gene: TRBD2; j_gene: TRBJ2-7; v_gene: TRBV5-4; CDR3aa: CASSPPGTSGSYEQYF; CDR3nt: TGTGCCAGCAGCCCCCCCGGGACTAGCGGGAGCTACGAGCAGTACTTC
abundance: NA; d_gene: TRBD2; j_gene: TRBJ2-4; v_gene: TRBV7-9; CDR3aa: CASSPRGFALDKNIQYF; CDR3nt: TGTGCCAGCAGCCCGCGGGGGTTCGCACTGGACAAAAACATTCAGTACTTC